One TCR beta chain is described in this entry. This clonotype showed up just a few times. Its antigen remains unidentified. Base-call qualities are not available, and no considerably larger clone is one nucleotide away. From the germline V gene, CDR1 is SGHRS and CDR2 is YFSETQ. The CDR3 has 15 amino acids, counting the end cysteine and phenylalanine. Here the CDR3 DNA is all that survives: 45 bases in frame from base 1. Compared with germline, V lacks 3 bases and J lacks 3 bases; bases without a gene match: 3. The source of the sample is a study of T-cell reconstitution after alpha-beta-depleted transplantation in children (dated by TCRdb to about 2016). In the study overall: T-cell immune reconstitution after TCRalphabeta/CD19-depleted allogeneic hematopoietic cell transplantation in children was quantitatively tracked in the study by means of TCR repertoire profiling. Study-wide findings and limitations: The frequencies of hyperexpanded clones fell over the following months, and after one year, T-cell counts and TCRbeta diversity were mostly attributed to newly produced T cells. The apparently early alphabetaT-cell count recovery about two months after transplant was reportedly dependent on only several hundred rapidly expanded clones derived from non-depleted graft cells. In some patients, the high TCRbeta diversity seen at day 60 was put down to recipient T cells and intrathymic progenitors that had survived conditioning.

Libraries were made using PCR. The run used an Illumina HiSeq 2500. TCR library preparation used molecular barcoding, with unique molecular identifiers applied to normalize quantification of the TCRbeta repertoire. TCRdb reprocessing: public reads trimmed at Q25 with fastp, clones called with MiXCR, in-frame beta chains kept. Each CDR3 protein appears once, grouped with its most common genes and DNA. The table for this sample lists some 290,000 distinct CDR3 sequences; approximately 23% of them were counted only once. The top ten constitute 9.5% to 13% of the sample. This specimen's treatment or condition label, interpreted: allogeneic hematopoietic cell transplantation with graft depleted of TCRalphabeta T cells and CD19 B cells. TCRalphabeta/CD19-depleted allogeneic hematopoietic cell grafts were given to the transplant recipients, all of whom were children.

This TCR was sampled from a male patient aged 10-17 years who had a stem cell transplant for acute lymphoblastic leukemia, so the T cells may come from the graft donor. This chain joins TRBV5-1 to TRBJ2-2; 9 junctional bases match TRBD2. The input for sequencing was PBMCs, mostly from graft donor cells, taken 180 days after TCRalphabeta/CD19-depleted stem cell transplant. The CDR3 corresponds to CASSSTSGYTGELFF. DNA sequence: TGCGCCAGCAGCTCGACTAGCGGATACACCGGGGAGCTGTTTTTT.